The 25 T cell receptor beta chains given below trace back to one sample, sequenced in a study of T cells in Graves' hyperthyroidism and ophthalmopathy. Amplification targeted TCR beta CDR3 regions from RNA transcripts. The TCR CDR3 first-round RT-PCR relied on the HTBI primer set. TCRdb fed the multiplex PCR reads into MiXCR, producing one record per CDR3 protein. The profile shows roughly 380,000 distinct CDR3 sequences, 12% to 15% of them singletons. Sequencing was performed on blood. Receptors originate from a woman under 30 with Graves' hyperthyroidism.

This clonotype was counted at least ten times. The rearrangement links TRBV27 to TRBJ2-7; no firm D call. Germline values: CDR1 MNHEY, CDR2 SMNVEV (reference sequence). The CDR3 length is 11 residues. V gave up 0 bases and J gave up 6 bases, with 3 bases separating them. The CDR3 DNA is TGTGCCAGCAGTTTATCTAGCGAGCAGTACTTC. Protein sequence: CASSLSSEQYF.

In regard to this clonotype: It may be a read error: a sequence one base away is much more abundant. The chain employs TRBV3-1 and TRBJ1-1; no definite D call. Germline V gene sequence: CDR1 LGHDT, CDR2 YNNKEL (reference sequence). The ends were cut back, 1 base at V and 6 bases at J, with 9 bases in the middle. The length of the CDR3 is 13 residues. The CDR3 loop is CASSQVDGAEAFF. CDR3 sequence (DNA): TGTGCCAGCAGCCAAGTCGATGGCGCTGAAGCTTTCTTT.

This clonotype was seen repeatedly, ten times or more. V usage is TRBV7-8 and J usage is TRBJ1-1, with D tentatively TRBD1 (5 bases). The CDR3 is made up of 17 amino acids. From germline, CDR1 is SGHVS and CDR2 FQNEAQ. V dropped 5 bases and J dropped 1 base, with 20 bases sitting between them. CDR3 in amino acids: CASSRGWGVGGNTEAFF. CDR3 sequence (DNA): TGTGCCAGCAGCCGGGGTTGGGGGGTCGGCGGGAACACTGAAGCTTTCTTT. The full variable domain, with the rest looked up from reference TRBV7-8 and TRBJ1-1, is GAGVSQSPRYKVAKRGQDVALRCDPISGHVSLFWYQQALGQGPEFLTYFQNEAQLDKSGLPSDRFFAERPEGSVSTLKIQRTQQEDSAVYLCASSRGWGVGGNTEAFFGQGTRLTVV.

The rearrangement joins TRBV27 to TRBJ2-1; 13 bases agree with TRBD2. This CDR3 contains 16 residues. CDR1 MNHEY and CDR2 SMNVEV come from the germline V gene (reference sequence). V was clipped by 0 bases and J by 8 bases; unmatched bases: 4. The CDR3 region is CASSLSGTSGIDEQFF. Written as DNA, the CDR3 is TGTGCCAGCAGTTTATCCGGGACTAGCGGGATAGATGAGCAGTTCTTC.

This clonotype was detected many times. V gene TRBV18 combines with J gene TRBJ1-4; 9 bases line up with TRBD1. Trimming at V came to 3 bases and at J to 6 bases, leaving 5 bases not matched to a gene. The V gene's germline CDR1 is KGHSH and CDR2 LQKENI. The CDR3 is 15 residues long. The CDR3 nucleotides are TGTGCCAGCTCACCTCGGGACAGGGTGGATGAAAAACTGTTTTTT. Amino acids: CASSPRDRVDEKLFF.

The chain links TRBV28 to TRBJ2-3, with 13 bases lining up with TRBD2. Germline V CDR1 and CDR2: MDHEN, SYDVKM. With 5 bases clipped from V and 7 bases from J, the junction kept 3 bases outside the gene matches. CDR3 length equals 14 residues. CDR3 residues: CASSVGTSGNTQYF. The CDR3 DNA reads as TGTGCCAGCAGTGTCGGGACTAGCGGGAATACGCAGTATTTT.

The V and J genes are TRBV6-1 and TRBJ1-4; TRBD1 might be the D (6 bases). CDR3 length: 17 amino acids. V was trimmed by 2 bases and J by 7 bases, leaving 20 bases between them. The V gene's germline CDR1 is MNHNS and CDR2 SASEGT. As DNA, the CDR3 is TGTGCCAGCAGTGAATATCAGGTTCGGGGGCGCGGTGAAAAACTGTTTTTT. It codes for CASSEYQVRGRGEKLFF.

This clonotype was seen ten or more times. The chain employs TRBV2 and TRBJ2-3; D is unclear. Germline lookup yields CDR1 SNHLY and CDR2 FYNNEI. V lost 7 bases, J lost 0 bases, and 8 bases lay in between. The CDR3 runs to 13 residues. The CDR3 loop is CASNLGSTDTQYF. Written as DNA, the CDR3 is TGTGCCAGCAACCTGGGTAGCACAGATACGCAGTATTTT.

This clonotype was observed at least ten times. This chain connects TRBV7-2 to TRBJ2-7; 8 nucleotides match TRBD2. The CDR3 is 13 amino acids. Germline V gene sequence: CDR1 SGHTA, CDR2 FQGNSA. V shed 5 bases, J shed 6 bases, and the junction held 6 bases outside the gene matches. The CDR3 here is CASSPTRGGEQYF. The CDR3 DNA sequence: TGTGCCAGCAGCCCGACCCGGGGGGGCGAGCAGTACTTC.

This clonotype showed up many times. This chain uses TRBV5-1 with TRBJ2-7, with D perhaps TRBD2 (5 bases). The CDR3 runs 12 residues. Germline V gene data show CDR1 as SGHRS and CDR2 as YFSETQ. The V end was cut by 5 bases, the J end by 4 bases, with 10 bases between. The CDR3 protein is CASSVSGYEQYF. CDR3 nucleotide sequence: TGCGCCAGCAGTGTGTCGGGATACGAGCAGTACTTC. The whole variable domain, filled in from reference TRBV5-1 and TRBJ2-7, reads KAGVTQTPRYLIKTRGQQVTLSCSPISGHRSVSWYQQTPGQGLQFLFEYFSETQRNKGNFPGRFSGRQFSNSRSEMNVSTLELGDSALYLCASSVSGYEQYFGPGTRLTVT.

This clonotype turned up a few times. The chain has TRBV27 and TRBJ2-7; no clear D gene. The CDR3 contains 15 residues. Trimming took 5 bases from V and 5 from J, leaving 19 bases between them. Germline V lookup: CDR1 MNHEY, CDR2 SMNVEV (reference sequence). The CDR3: CASSPTLGISHEQYF. CDR3 nucleotides: TGTGCCAGCAGTCCCACCCTGGGAATTAGCCACGAGCAGTACTTC.

This clonotype was counted many times. The chain joins TRBV20-1 to TRBJ2-1; 10 bases match TRBD1. The CDR3 runs 14 residues. Germline assignment: CDR1 DFQATT and CDR2 SNEGSKA (reference sequence). V trimming: 5 bases; J trimming: 4 bases; junction bases outside the gene matches: 5. The CDR3 DNA reads as TGCAGTGCTTCCCGGGACAGGGGTTACAATGAGCAGTTCTTC. Its translation: CSASRDRGYNEQFF.

This clonotype has at least ten counts. This sequence joins TRBV2 and TRBJ1-1; 10 positions match TRBD1. This CDR3 has 17 amino acids. Germline CDR1 SNHLY, CDR2 FYNNEI. J was trimmed by 1 base and V by 5 bases; bases with no gene match: 10. CDR3 nucleotides: TGTGCCAGCAGTTTAAGGGACAGGGGATTATGGAACACTGAAGCTTTCTTT. This encodes CASSLRDRGLWNTEAFF.

This clonotype has more than one count but fewer than ten. The chain combines TRBV6-1 with TRBJ2-2; TRBD2 might be the D (5 bases). From germline, CDR1 is MNHNS and CDR2 SASEGT. This CDR3 spans 16 amino acids. V was trimmed by 2 bases and J by 1 base, leaving 11 bases between them. CDR3 DNA sequence: TGTGCCAGCAGTGAAATCGCTAGCTTGAACACCGGGGAGCTGTTTTTT. It specifies CASSEIASLNTGELFF.

This clonotype was detected many times. The chain links TRBV11-3 to TRBJ2-1, with D perhaps TRBD1 or TRBD2 (6 bases each). Germline loops: CDR1 SGHNT, CDR2 YENEEA. CDR3 length equals 13 residues. Trimming pared 4 bases from V and 11 bases from J, leaving 15 bases between. As DNA, the CDR3 is TGTGCCAGCAGCTCCGAGGGGGGAGCAAAGCAGTTCTTC. It translates to CASSSEGGAKQFF.

This clonotype was observed a few times. This chain uses TRBV3-1 with TRBJ2-6; D remains ambiguous. Germline lookup yields CDR1 LGHDT and CDR2 YNNKEL (reference sequence). V was shortened by 1 base and J by 0 bases, with 7 bases between the two germline ends. This CDR3 has 16 amino acids. The CDR3 protein is CASSQVPGSGANVLTF. CDR3 bases: TGTGCCAGCAGCCAAGTCCCGGGCTCTGGGGCCAACGTCCTGACTTTC. The complete variable domain, with remaining parts taken from reference TRBV3-1 and TRBJ2-6, reads DTAVSQTPKYLVTQMGNDKSIKCEQNLGHDTMYWYKQDSKKFLKIMFSYNNKELIINETVPNRFSPKSPDKAHLNLHINSLELGDSAVYFCASSQVPGSGANVLTFGAGSRLTVL.

This clonotype was found many times. V usage is TRBV6-1 and J usage is TRBJ2-3; possibly TRBD1 for D (6 bases). V was cut by 4 bases and J by 9 bases, with 14 bases left in between. Germline values: CDR1 MNHNS, CDR2 SASEGT. CDR3 length: 13 residues. CDR3 sequence: CASSGDDGGTQYF. The CDR3 DNA reads TGTGCCAGCAGTGGGGATGATGGGGGCACGCAGTATTTT.

This clonotype was seen more than once but under ten times. V gene TRBV25-1 combines with J gene TRBJ2-3, with a tentative D call TRBD1 (6 bases). Trimming removed 3 bases at V and 2 bases at J, with 12 bases between. CDR3 length: 15 amino acids. Per the germline V gene, CDR1 is MGHDK and CDR2 is SYGVNS. The CDR3 sequence: CASSDIRGTTDTQYF. In DNA form, the CDR3 reads TGTGCCAGCAGTGACATCAGGGGTACCACAGATACGCAGTATTTT.

The chain links TRBV7-2 to TRBJ1-1; TRBD1 aligns across 8 bases. The CDR3 sequence is 19 residues long. Losses at the gene ends were 5 bases for V and 4 bases for J; bases not matched to a gene: 21. Germline V gives CDR1 SGHTA, CDR2 FQGNSA. Here the CDR3 reads CASSPNAPWADRVFTEAFF. CDR3 bases: TGTGCCAGCAGCCCGAACGCCCCCTGGGCGGACAGGGTTTTCACTGAAGCTTTCTTT.

The genes are TRBV5-5 and TRBJ2-2, with D maybe TRBD1 (6 bases). Germline CDR1 and CDR2: SGHKS and YYEKEE (reference sequence). V lost 2 bases to trimming and J lost 5 bases, with 13 bases between them. CDR3 length: 15 amino acids. The CDR3 nucleotides read TGTGCCAGCAGCTTTTTGACAGGCGGTACCGGGGAGCTGTTTTTT. Translation gives CASSFLTGGTGELFF.

This chain links TRBV6-1 with TRBJ1-5; D is uncertain. The germline gives CDR1 MNHNS, CDR2 SASEGT. The CDR3 contains 16 residues. V lost 6 bases and J lost 7, with 22 bases in between. CDR3 loop: CASSRQDPLSLQPQHF. The CDR3 nucleotides read TGTGCCAGCAGCCGTCAGGATCCGCTATCGTTACAGCCCCAGCATTTT.

This clonotype came up a few times. J is TRBJ1-2 and V is TRBV20-1; no reliable D call. The CDR3 is 12 residues long. Trimming shortened V by 4 bases and J by 4 bases, and 10 bases separated the two germline ends. Germline lookup yields CDR1 DFQATT and CDR2 SNEGSKA (reference sequence). This chain's CDR3 is CSATPDPYGYTF. The CDR3 nucleotides read TGCAGTGCTACCCCAGACCCCTATGGCTACACCTTC.

The genes are TRBV4-2 and TRBJ2-1; 8 nucleotides match TRBD2. The CDR3 runs 15 residues. V dropped 0 bases and J dropped 9; count of bases not matched to a gene: 7. Looked up from germline, CDR1 is LGHNA and CDR2 is YNFKEQ. The CDR3 coding sequence is TGTGCCAGCAGCCAAGATCTCCTAGCGGGTAGTGAGCAGTTCTTC. Amino acids: CASSQDLLAGSEQFF.

This clonotype appeared many times. The chain carries TRBV13 and TRBJ2-2, with a possible D match to TRBD2 (5 bases). This CDR3 has 15 amino acids. The V gene's germline CDR1 is PRHDT and CDR2 FYEKMQ (reference sequence). V lost 5 bases and J 5 bases, leaving 15 bases between the germline ends. The CDR3 loop reads CASSQRRRGTGELFF. As DNA, the CDR3 is TGTGCCAGCAGCCAAAGGAGACGAGGGACCGGGGAGCTGTTTTTT. The full variable domain, rest sourced from reference TRBV13 and TRBJ2-2, is AAGVIQSPRHLIKEKRETATLKCYPIPRHDTVYWYQQGPGQDPQFLISFYEKMQSDKGSIPDRFSAQQFSDYHSELNMSSLELGDSALYFCASSQRRRGTGELFFGEGSRLTVL.

This clonotype was observed many times. The gene calls are TRBV30 and TRBJ1-2, with D possibly TRBD1 on 6 matching bases. Germline V gene sequence: CDR1 GTSNPN, CDR2 SVGIG (reference sequence). V lost 5 bases to trimming and J lost 11 bases, with 21 bases between them. The CDR3 has 13 residues. CDR3 in DNA: TGTGCCTGGGGATACCCGGGACAAGGAAGTTACACCTTC. Translating gives CAWGYPGQGSYTF. Using reference TRBV30 and TRBJ1-2 for the parts outside the CDR3, the full variable domain is SQTIHQWPATLVQPVGSPLSLECTVEGTSNPNLYWYRQAAGRGLQLLFYSVGIGQISSEVPQNLSASRPQDRQFILSSKKLLLSDSGFYLCAWGYPGQGSYTFGSGTRLTVV.